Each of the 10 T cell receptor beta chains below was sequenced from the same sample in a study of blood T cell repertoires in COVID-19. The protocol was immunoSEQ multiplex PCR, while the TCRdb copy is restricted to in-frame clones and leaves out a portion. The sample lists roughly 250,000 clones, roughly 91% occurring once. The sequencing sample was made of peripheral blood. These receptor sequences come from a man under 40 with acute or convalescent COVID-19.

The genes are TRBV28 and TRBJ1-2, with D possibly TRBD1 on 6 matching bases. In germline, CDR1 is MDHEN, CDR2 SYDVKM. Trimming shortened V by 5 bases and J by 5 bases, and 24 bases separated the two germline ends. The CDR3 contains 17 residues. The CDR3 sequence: CASSPGGGQLGLYGYTF. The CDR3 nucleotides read TGTGCCAGCAGTCCCGGGGGGGGCCAACTGGGCCTTTATGGCTACACCTTC.

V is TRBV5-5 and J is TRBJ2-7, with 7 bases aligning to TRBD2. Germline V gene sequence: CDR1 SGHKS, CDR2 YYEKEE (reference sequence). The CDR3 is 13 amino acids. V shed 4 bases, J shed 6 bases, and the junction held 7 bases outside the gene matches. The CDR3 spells CASSRGRELEQYF. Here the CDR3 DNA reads TGTGCCAGCAGCCGGGGGAGGGAGCTCGAGCAGTACTTC.

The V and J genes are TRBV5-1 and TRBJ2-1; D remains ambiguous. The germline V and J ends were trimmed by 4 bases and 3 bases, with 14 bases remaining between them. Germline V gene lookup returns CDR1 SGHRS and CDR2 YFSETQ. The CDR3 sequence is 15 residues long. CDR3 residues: CASSVLETLYNEQFF. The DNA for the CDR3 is TGCGCCAGCAGCGTCTTAGAAACCCTCTACAATGAGCAGTTCTTC.

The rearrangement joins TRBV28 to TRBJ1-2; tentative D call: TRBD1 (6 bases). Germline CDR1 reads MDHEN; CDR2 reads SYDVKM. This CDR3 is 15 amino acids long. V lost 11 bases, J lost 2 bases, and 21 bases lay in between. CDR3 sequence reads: CAARQVSPLNYGYTF. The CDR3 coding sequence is TGTGCCGCCAGACAGGTTTCTCCTCTCAACTATGGCTACACCTTC.

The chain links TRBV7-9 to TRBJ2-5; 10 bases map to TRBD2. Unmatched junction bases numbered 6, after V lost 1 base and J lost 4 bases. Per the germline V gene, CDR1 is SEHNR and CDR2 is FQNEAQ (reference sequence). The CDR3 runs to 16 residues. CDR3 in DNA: TGTGCCAGCAGCTTAGTGCTAGCGGGAGTTAGAGAGACCCAGTACTTC. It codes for CASSLVLAGVRETQYF. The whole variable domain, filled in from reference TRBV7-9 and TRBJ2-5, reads DTGVSQNPRHKITKRGQNVTFRCDPISEHNRLYWYRQTLGQGPEFLTYFQNEAQLEKSRLLSDRFSAERPKGSFSTLEIQRTEQGDSAMYLCASSLVLAGVRETQYFGPGTRLLVL.

CDR3 bases: TGTGCCAGCGCTGTATTACAGGGCCGCAATTCACCCCTCCACTTT. It is translated as CASAVLQGRNSPLHF. The chain couples TRBV11-2 to TRBJ1-6; TRBD1 might be the D (6 bases). In germline, CDR1 is SGHAT, CDR2 FQNNGV. This CDR3 contains 15 residues. V lost 8 bases, J lost 7 bases, and 18 bases lay in between.

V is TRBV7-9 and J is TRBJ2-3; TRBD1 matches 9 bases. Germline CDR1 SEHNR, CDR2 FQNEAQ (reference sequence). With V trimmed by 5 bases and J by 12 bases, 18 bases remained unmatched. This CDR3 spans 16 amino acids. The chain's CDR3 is CASSPGTGIEGGVQYF. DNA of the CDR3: TGTGCCAGCAGCCCTGGGACAGGGATTGAGGGTGGGGTTCAGTATTTT.

CDR3: CASSIRTGSSYEQYF. The CDR3 nucleotides read TGTGCCAGTAGTATAAGAACGGGAAGCTCCTACGAGCAGTACTTC. The chain recombines TRBV19 with TRBJ2-7; D may be TRBD2 (5 bases). The ends were cut back, 2 bases at V and 0 bases at J, with 11 bases in the middle. Germline CDR1 reads LNHDA; CDR2 reads SQIVND (reference sequence). The CDR3 is 15 residues long.

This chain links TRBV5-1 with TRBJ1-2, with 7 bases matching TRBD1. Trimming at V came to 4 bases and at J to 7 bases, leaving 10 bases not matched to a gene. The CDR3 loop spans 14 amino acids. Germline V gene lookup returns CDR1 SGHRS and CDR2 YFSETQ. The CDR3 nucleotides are TGCGCCAGCAGCAAAGGGACAGCCCCTGGTGGCTACACCTTC. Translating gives CASSKGTAPGGYTF.

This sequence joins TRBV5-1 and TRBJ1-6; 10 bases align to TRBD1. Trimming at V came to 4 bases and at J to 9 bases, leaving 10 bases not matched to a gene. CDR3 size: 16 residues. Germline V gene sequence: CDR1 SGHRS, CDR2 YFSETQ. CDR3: CASSVTGTGVRSPLHF. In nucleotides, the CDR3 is TGCGCCAGCAGCGTAACCGGGACAGGGGTCCGTTCACCCCTCCACTTT. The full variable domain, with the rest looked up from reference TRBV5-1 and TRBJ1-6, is KAGVTQTPRYLIKTRGQQVTLSCSPISGHRSVSWYQQTPGQGLQFLFEYFSETQRNKGNFPGRFSGRQFSNSRSEMNVSTLELGDSALYLCASSVTGTGVRSPLHFGNGTRLTVT.